A single sample gave rise to the 26 T cell receptor beta chains below, sequenced in a study of cytomegalovirus exposure and HLA in healthy donors. Use of 60 Vbeta and 13 Jbeta primers characterized the PCR. The protocol was immunoSEQ multiplex PCR, while the TCRdb copy is restricted to in-frame clones and leaves out a portion. The top ten hold under 2.5% of the sample, which has about 160,000 clones, roughly 80% seen once. Specimen: PBMCs. These receptors all stem from a female donor in good health and CMV-seronegative.

V is TRBV9 and J is TRBJ1-2; 9 bases fit TRBD1. The trim removed 4 bases at V and 6 bases at J, leaving 7 bases unmatched. The CDR3 loop spans 14 amino acids. Looked up from germline, CDR1 is SGDLS and CDR2 is YYNGEE. The CDR3, as DNA: TGTGCCAGCAGCCCTCCGGGACAGGGTAATGGCTACACCTTC. This encodes CASSPPGQGNGYTF.

This chain uses TRBV19 with TRBJ1-5; D is possibly TRBD1 (5 bases). CDR3 length: 14 amino acids. Germline loops: CDR1 LNHDA, CDR2 SQIVND (reference sequence). Trimming took off 7 bases at V and 5 bases at J, with 15 bases between the two ends. The CDR3 coding sequence is TGTGCCAGTATTCTTCAGGGAAGTGATCAGCCCCAGCATTTT. Amino acids: CASILQGSDQPQHF.

The rearrangement links TRBV19 to TRBJ1-4, with a weak D call TRBD1 (5 bases). Germline V CDR1 and CDR2: LNHDA, SQIVND (reference sequence). Trimming took off 5 bases at V and 7 bases at J, with 17 bases between the two ends. The CDR3 is 15 residues long. Here the CDR3 DNA reads TGTGCCAGTAGTTCGGAGGCTCGCGGGGGTGAAAAACTGTTTTTT. This sequence encodes CASSSEARGGEKLFF.

The chain is built from TRBV11-2 and TRBJ2-1; 8 bases are shared with TRBD2. From germline, CDR1 is SGHAT and CDR2 FQNNGV. The CDR3 totals 15 residues. Losses at the gene ends were 4 bases for V and 4 bases for J; bases not matched to a gene: 6. The CDR3 loop is CASSSGPSGYNEQFF. The CDR3 DNA reads as TGTGCCAGCAGCTCTGGCCCTAGCGGGTACAATGAGCAGTTCTTC.

This clone has just a few counts. The chain uses TRBV6-5 and TRBJ2-7; no firm D call. V was shortened by 8 bases and J by 0 bases, with 17 bases between the two germline ends. CDR3 length: 15 residues. Looked up from germline, CDR1 is MNHEY and CDR2 is SVGAGI. The CDR3 is CASSYDMQNSYEQYF. Written as DNA, the CDR3 is TGTGCCAGCTCCTACGACATGCAAAACTCCTACGAGCAGTACTTC.

V is TRBV5-1 and J is TRBJ2-3; D unclear. Germline CDR1 is SGHRS and CDR2 is YFSETQ. This CDR3 is 12 amino acids long. Trimming removed 0 bases at V and 7 bases at J, with 6 bases between. The CDR3 protein is CASSLGGNTQYF. As DNA, the CDR3 is TGCGCCAGCAGCTTGGGTGGCAATACGCAGTATTTT.

The CDR3 region has the DNA TGTGCCAGCAGCGGGGGACAGGGACTATTCTATGGCTACACCTTC. Residues: CASSGGQGLFYGYTF. The chain recombines TRBV7-9 with TRBJ1-2, with TRBD1 identical over 9 bases. Looked up from germline, CDR1 is SEHNR and CDR2 is FQNEAQ (reference sequence). V was pared by 5 bases and J by 4 bases, with 8 bases of the junction left unmatched. This CDR3 contains 15 residues.

The rearrangement uses TRBV19 and TRBJ1-5, with D possibly being TRBD1 (5 bases). The germline CDR1 and CDR2 sequences are LNHDA and SQIVND (reference sequence). The CDR3 contains 16 residues. V was cut by 4 bases and J by 5 bases, with 18 bases left in between. This CDR3 reads CASSTRDYWGDQPQHF. The CDR3 coding sequence is TGTGCCAGTAGTACCCGGGACTACTGGGGGGATCAGCCCCAGCATTTT.

The rearrangement uses TRBV2 and TRBJ2-2; 7 positions match TRBD1. The CDR3 loop spans 15 amino acids. Trimming removed 7 bases from V and 4 bases from J; junction bases left unmatched: 9. From germline, CDR1 is SNHLY and CDR2 FYNNEI. This chain's CDR3 is CASKGGSRSTGELFF. The CDR3, as DNA: TGTGCCAGCAAAGGGGGCAGCAGAAGCACCGGGGAGCTGTTTTTT.

This chain joins TRBV5-4 and TRBJ2-2; D gene unclear. V lost 10 bases and J lost 5, with 15 bases in between. From germline, CDR1 is SGHNT and CDR2 YYREEE (reference sequence). This CDR3 region has 13 residues. CDR3 amino acids: CAYRPYSTGELFF. CDR3 bases: TGTGCCTACAGACCCTACAGTACCGGGGAGCTGTTTTTT.

This chain joins TRBV19 and TRBJ2-7; 10 bases agree with TRBD2. This CDR3 spans 15 amino acids. The V gene's germline CDR1 is LNHDA and CDR2 SQIVND (reference sequence). Germline trimming cut 3 bases from V and 2 bases from J; bases unmatched to any gene: 4. CDR3 sequence: CASSIGAGGPYEQYF. CDR3 in DNA: TGTGCCAGTAGTATTGGAGCGGGAGGGCCCTACGAGCAGTACTTC.

The chain has TRBV7-9 and TRBJ2-3, with unresolved D. Germline CDR1 SEHNR, CDR2 FQNEAQ (reference sequence). This CDR3 region has 14 residues. V lost 2 bases and J 0 bases, leaving 6 bases between the germline ends. The CDR3 sequence: CASSLTTSTDTQYF. The CDR3 DNA reads TGTGCCAGCAGCTTAACGACTAGCACAGATACGCAGTATTTT. Supplemented by reference TRBV7-9 and TRBJ2-3, the full variable domain reads DTGVSQNPRHKITKRGQNVTFRCDPISEHNRLYWYRQTLGQGPEFLTYFQNEAQLEKSRLLSDRFSAERPKGSFSTLEIQRTEQGDSAMYLCASSLTTSTDTQYFGPGTRLTVL.

The chain links TRBV19 to TRBJ2-2; TRBD2 matches at 9 bases. CDR3 length: 16 amino acids. Germline-derived CDR1 and CDR2 are LNHDA and SQIVND (reference sequence). V shed 3 bases and J 5 bases; nucleotides not matched to a gene: 7. The CDR3: CASSISSGGYTGELFF. The CDR3 nucleotides are TGTGCCAGTAGTATCAGTAGCGGGGGCTATACCGGGGAGCTGTTTTTT.

The J gene is TRBJ1-1, the V gene TRBV11-2, with 7 bases aligning to TRBD1. Per the germline V gene, CDR1 is SGHAT and CDR2 is FQNNGV. CDR3 length: 16 amino acids. V trimming: 4 bases; J trimming: 6 bases; junction bases outside the gene matches: 14. The chain's CDR3 is CASSSGTALQEPEAFF. DNA for the CDR3: TGTGCCAGCAGCTCTGGGACAGCCCTTCAAGAACCTGAAGCTTTCTTT. Full variable domain (remainder filled in from reference TRBV11-2 and TRBJ1-1): EAGVAQSPRYKIIEKRQSVAFWCNPISGHATLYWYQQILGQGPKLLIQFQNNGVVDDSQLPKDRFSAERLKGVDSTLKIQPAKLEDSAVYLCASSSGTALQEPEAFFGQGTRLTVV.

The V call is TRBV7-6, the J call TRBJ1-1, with D unclear. The V gene's germline CDR1 is SGHVS and CDR2 FNYEAQ. This CDR3 contains 15 residues. The V end lost 5 bases, the J end lost 4 bases, and 17 bases lay between the germline ends. The CDR3 is CASSLRGEDTTEAFF. The CDR3 DNA sequence: TGTGCCAGCAGCCTCCGAGGCGAGGATACCACTGAAGCTTTCTTT.

CDR3 sequence: CASTPPRADTQYF. The CDR3, as DNA: TGTGCCAGCACCCCTCCCAGGGCAGATACGCAGTATTTT. The V and J genes are TRBV6-1 and TRBJ2-3; the D gene is possibly TRBD1 (5 bases). Germline CDR1 and CDR2: MNHNS and SASEGT. Trimming took 7 bases from V and 4 from J, leaving 12 bases between them. CDR3 length: 13 amino acids.

The chain employs TRBV7-9 and TRBJ1-6, with a possible D match to TRBD1 (5 bases). The CDR3 is made up of 15 amino acids. The ends were cut back, 5 bases at V and 9 bases at J, with 17 bases in the middle. Germline values: CDR1 SEHNR, CDR2 FQNEAQ (reference sequence). CDR3 in amino acids: CASSADSMTLSPLHF. The DNA of the CDR3 is TGTGCCAGCAGCGCTGACAGTATGACCCTTTCACCCCTCCACTTT.

The V and J genes are TRBV14 and TRBJ1-2; 9 positions agree with TRBD1. There are 15 residues in the CDR3. Unmatched junction bases numbered 6, after V lost 1 base and J lost 6 bases. From germline, CDR1 is SGHDN and CDR2 FVKESK. As DNA, the CDR3 is TGTGCCAGCAGCCAAGCCCGGACAGGGGTGCATGGCTACACCTTC. It codes for CASSQARTGVHGYTF.

This chain uses TRBV27 with TRBJ2-7; no firm D call. The CDR3 length is 13 residues. Germline CDR1 is MNHEY and CDR2 is SMNVEV (reference sequence). Trimming stripped 3 bases from V and 3 bases from J, with 9 bases between. The chain's CDR3 is CASSLGSFYEQYF. CDR3 nucleotide sequence: TGTGCCAGCAGTTTGGGCAGCTTCTACGAGCAGTACTTC.

This clone was detected only once. The chain recombines TRBV6-5 with TRBJ2-7; no definite D call. CDR3 length equals 11 residues. The V gene's germline CDR1 is MNHEY and CDR2 SVGAGI. The V and J ends lost 2 bases and 5 bases respectively, with 4 bases between them. CDR3 region: CASSYLHEQYF. The CDR3 region has the DNA TGTGCCAGCAGTTACCTCCACGAGCAGTACTTC.

This sequence joins TRBV19 and TRBJ1-1, with D possibly TRBD1 on 5 matching bases. V was trimmed by 4 bases and J by 0 bases, leaving 6 bases between them. Germline V gene sequence: CDR1 LNHDA, CDR2 SQIVND (reference sequence). The CDR3 is 13 residues long. The CDR3 sequence is CASSTTVNTEAFF. As DNA, the CDR3 is TGTGCCAGTAGTACGACAGTGAACACTGAAGCTTTCTTT.

The chain links TRBV10-3 to TRBJ2-1, with a possible D match to TRBD2 (6 bases). Trimming removed 5 bases from V and 0 bases from J, with 11 bases in between. CDR1 and CDR2 (germline): ENHRY, SYGVKD. This CDR3 is built from 15 residues. The CDR3 reads CAISSGPSSYNEQFF. In DNA form, the CDR3 reads TGTGCCATCAGTAGCGGGCCTAGCTCCTACAATGAGCAGTTCTTC.

The chain links TRBV5-1 to TRBJ2-7; D possibly corresponds to TRBD1 (5 bases). The CDR3 has 15 amino acids. With 4 bases removed from V and 4 bases from J, the gap between germline ends came to 18 bases. Germline lookup yields CDR1 SGHRS and CDR2 YFSETQ. The CDR3: CASSPAAGKKYEQYF. CDR3 in DNA: TGCGCCAGCAGCCCGGCGGCAGGGAAGAAGTACGAGCAGTACTTC.

This clone appeared a few times. This rearrangement joins TRBV18 to TRBJ1-5, with 8 positions matching TRBD1. Trimming took 6 bases from V and 3 from J; bases not matched to a gene: 7. The CDR3 sequence is 15 residues long. CDR1 and CDR2 (germline): KGHSH, LQKENI. The CDR3 DNA reads TGTGCCAGCTCCGCGGGACAGGCCCACAATCAGCCCCAGCATTTT. This encodes CASSAGQAHNQPQHF. The full variable domain, with the rest looked up from reference TRBV18 and TRBJ1-5, is NAGVMQNPRHLVRRRGQEARLRCSPMKGHSHVYWYRQLPEEGLKFMVYLQKENIIDESGMPKERFSAEFPKEGPSILRIQQVVRGDSAAYFCASSAGQAHNQPQHFGDGTRLSIL.

The chain uses TRBV7-3 and TRBJ2-1, with 9 bases fitting TRBD2. This CDR3 contains 15 residues. The J segment lost 4 bases and the V segment lost 3 bases, leaving 4 bases of the junction unmatched. CDR1 is SGHTA and CDR2 is FQGTGA in the germline V gene. The CDR3, as DNA: TGTGCCAGCAGCTTCACTAGCGGGCATTACAATGAGCAGTTCTTC. It translates to CASSFTSGHYNEQFF.

The chain links TRBV9 to TRBJ2-5; D gene ambiguous. Trimming stripped 0 bases from V and 4 bases from J, with 10 bases between. This CDR3 contains 14 residues. Germline-derived CDR1 and CDR2 are SGDLS and YYNGEE. The CDR3 DNA follows: TGTGCCAGCAGCGTAGAAGCGCGAGCAGAGACCCAGTACTTC. Amino acids: CASSVEARAETQYF.